Listed below are T cell receptor beta chains from one sample, sequenced in a study of control samples from healthy donors and cancer patients. The data were produced by immunoSEQ multiplex PCR, yet TCRdb's version contains in-frame clones alone and is incomplete. The data contain 4,500 to 6,000 clones, about 83% of them singletons. Sequencing was carried out using formalin-fixed, paraffin-embedded tissue. All receptors derive from a female donor with lung cancer. Both conserved end residues are part of each CDR3. The D gene is left open where the match is weak. For some rows the clone size is stated as once, few or many, or as a class when expanded; others skip it.

d_call	clone_size	v_call	j_call	cdr3_nt	cdr3_aa
TRBD1	few	TRBV5-4	TRBJ2-4	TGTGCCAGCAGCGTCACAGGGGATGGAAAAAACATTCAGTACTTC	CASSVTGDGKNIQYF
NA	NA	TRBV6-5	TRBJ1-1	TGTGCCAGCATTATGACAGACTACACTGAAGCTTTCTTT	CASIMTDYTEAFF
TRBD2	NA	TRBV7-8	TRBJ2-7	TGTGCCAGCAGCCAGGGACTAGCGGGAGGAGGCGAGCAGTACTTC	CASSQGLAGGGEQYF
NA	NA	TRBV28	TRBJ1-2	TGTGCCAGCAGGGTAGACATGGTCTATGGCTACACCTTC	CASRVDMVYGYTF
NA	NA	TRBV6-2/TRBV6-3	TRBJ2-1	TGTGCCAGCAGTTACGTACTCCGTAATGAGCAGTTCTTC	CASSYVLRNEQFF
NA	NA	TRBV2	TRBJ1-5	TGTGCCAGCAGTGTGAACAGGGCCAGCAATCAGCCCCAGCATTTT	CASSVNRASNQPQHF
TRBD2	few	TRBV30	TRBJ2-2	TGTGCTTCCCGGGACTACTACACCGGGGAGCTGTTTTTT	CASRDYYTGELFF
NA	NA	TRBV11-3	TRBJ2-7	TGTGCCAGCAGCTTAGATGATTGGAGGGAGTCCTACGAGCAGTACTTC	CASSLDDWRESYEQYF
TRBD1	NA	TRBV7-9	TRBJ1-5	TGTGCCAGCAGCTTTGAAAACCGGGACAGCGATCAGCCCCAGCATTTT	CASSFENRDSDQPQHF
NA	NA	TRBV21-1	TRBJ2-1	TGTGCCAGCAGCAATTGGTCAAGGGACCCCTACAATGAGCAGTTCTTC	CASSNWSRDPYNEQFF
NA	NA	TRBV27	TRBJ2-7	TGTGCCAGCAGTTTCGGGACTCAGGGGTACGAGCAGTACTTC	CASSFGTQGYEQYF
NA	NA	TRBV9	TRBJ1-5	TGTGCCAGCAGCGTAGGGGTAACCTCCGGTCAGCCCCAGCATTTT	CASSVGVTSGQPQHF
TRBD2	NA	TRBV19	TRBJ2-1	TGTGCCAGTAGTATCCGCGGGAGAGCCTATAGTAGTGAGCAGTTCTTC	CASSIRGRAYSSEQFF
NA	NA	TRBV19	TRBJ1-1	TGTGCCAGTAGTGCCCCGGGGGGTGGAAGCACTGAAGCTTTCTTT	CASSAPGGGSTEAFF
NA	NA	TRBV2	TRBJ2-7	TGTGCCAGCATCGACCGACCGAGCTCCTACGAGCAGTACTTC	CASIDRPSSYEQYF
TRBD1	few	TRBV4-2	TRBJ1-2	TGTGCCAGCAGCCAAACGCCAGGGGGCTTAGATGGCTACACCTTC	CASSQTPGGLDGYTF
NA	NA	TRBV7-2	TRBJ2-5	TGTGCCAGCGGTGGGGGGGCAGGGCGTCGGAAGACCCAGTACTTC	CASGGGAGRRKTQYF
TRBD1	NA	TRBV5-1	TRBJ2-2	TGCGCCAGCAGCGGACAGGGCACCGGGGAGCTGTTTTTT	CASSGQGTGELFF
TRBD2	NA	TRBV7-8	TRBJ2-1	TGTGCCAGCAGCTACCCGAGGGGTCCGGGGGGCAATGAGCAGTTCTTC	CASSYPRGPGGNEQFF
NA	once	TRBV14	TRBJ2-7	TGTGCCAGCAGCCAAGCTCATCAAAGGGGTCACGAGCAGTACTTC	CASSQAHQRGHEQYF
TRBD1	few	TRBV18	TRBJ2-7	TGTGCCAGCTCACTATCGGGCGCCGGGACAGGGAGCTCCTACGAGCAGTACTTC	CASSLSGAGTGSSYEQYF
NA	NA	TRBV5-4	TRBJ1-5	TGTGCCAGCAGCTTTCAGGGTCGGGGTCAGCCCCAGCATTTT	CASSFQGRGQPQHF
NA	NA	TRBV30	TRBJ1-2	TGTGCCTGGCGACAGTTAACTAACTATGGCTACACCTTC	CAWRQLTNYGYTF
NA	NA	TRBV4-1	TRBJ2-1	TGCGCCAGCAGCCAAGACTTAGGAGGTTGGGACAATGAGCAGTTCTTC	CASSQDLGGWDNEQFF
NA	NA	TRBV7-8	TRBJ1-1	TGTGCCAGCAGCTTAGTTGGGGGCGCGAACACTGAAGCTTTCTTT	CASSLVGGANTEAFF
NA	few	TRBV18	TRBJ1-1	TGTGCCAGCTCACGGGCAGGAAACACTGAAGCTTTCTTT	CASSRAGNTEAFF
NA	NA	TRBV7-9	TRBJ1-5	TGTGCCAGCAGCTTAACAGGCAATCAGCCCCAGCATTTT	CASSLTGNQPQHF
NA	NA	TRBV6-4	TRBJ1-2	TGTGCCAGCAGTGACGTGGGGGGAGTAGGCTACACCTTC	CASSDVGGVGYTF
TRBD1	NA	TRBV28	TRBJ2-5	TGTGCCAGCAAGGCCCTCTGGACAGGAGAACAAGAGACCCAGTACTTC	CASKALWTGEQETQYF
TRBD2	NA	TRBV7-9	TRBJ2-2	TGTGCCAGCAGCTTATTTAGCGGGAGCACCGGGGAGCTGTTTTTT	CASSLFSGSTGELFF
NA	few	TRBV6-2/TRBV6-3	TRBJ2-1	TGTGCCAGCAGTACGACCCAAGGTGAGCAGTTCTTC	CASSTTQGEQFF
TRBD1	NA	TRBV4-2	TRBJ2-2	TGTGCCAGCAGCCGAAACAGGGGTCCGGGCACCGGGGAGCTGTTTTTT	CASSRNRGPGTGELFF
NA	NA	TRBV7-9	TRBJ1-2	TGTGCCAGCAGCTTAGAAGGGACAAGAATAGACACCTTC	CASSLEGTRIDTF
NA	NA	TRBV28	TRBJ1-1	TGTGCCAGCGCCAGACGGCGAGCTTTCTTT	CASARRRAFF
TRBD2	NA	TRBV28	TRBJ2-7	TGTGCCATCTTATGGGGGGGAGGGTCCTACGAGCAGTACTTC	CAILWGGGSYEQYF
NA	NA	TRBV7-9	TRBJ2-7	TGTGCCAGCAGCTGGGGGTACGAGCAGTACTTC	CASSWGYEQYF
TRBD1	NA	TRBV11-1	TRBJ1-2	TGTGCCAGCAGCGAGGGACAGGAGAGAGGGTATGGCTACACCTTC	CASSEGQERGYGYTF
NA	NA	TRBV19	TRBJ1-1	TGTGCCAGTAATTCAGGGATGAACATTGAAGCTTTCTTT	CASNSGMNIEAFF
NA	NA	TRBV11-2	TRBJ2-2	TGTGCCAGCAGCAGGGGGAACACGAACACCGGGGAGCTGTTTTTT	CASSRGNTNTGELFF
NA	NA	TRBV28	TRBJ1-1	TGTGCCAGCAGTTTAGTCCTCGTTTGGGCCGAAGCTTTCTTT	CASSLVLVWAEAFF
NA	NA	TRBV24-1	TRBJ1-2	TGTGCCACCAGTGCCCCGGGGGCTAACTATGGCTACACCTTC	CATSAPGANYGYTF
NA	few	TRBV11-3	TRBJ2-7	TGTGCCAGCAGCTTAGAAATGACTGGGGGCACCTACGAGCAGTACTTC	CASSLEMTGGTYEQYF